This T cell receptor (beta chain) was sequenced for a study of blood T cell repertoires in COVID-19. At the level of the study: The United States, Italy and Spain provided the acute and convalescent COVID-19 samples. From T cells, B-cell-depleted T cells, or PBMCs came the material, which was cDNA or gDNA.

In the original analysis: Amplifying reference gene primers gave estimates of nucleated cell counts. The data were produced by immunoSEQ multiplex PCR, yet TCRdb's version contains in-frame clones alone and is incomplete. Clone size and the V and J calls come from that table; the DNA yielded D and trimming. This table has tens of thousands of clones, approximately 87% appearing once. Sample: peripheral blood. The receptor comes from a man between 45 and 60 years old with active or convalescent COVID-19.

The CDR3 sequence is CASSRGGTGGRGQTQPQHF. CDR3 sequence (DNA): TGTGCCAGTAGCAGAGGAGGGACAGGGGGGAGGGGACAAACTCAGCCCCAGCATTTT. The J gene is TRBJ1-5, the V gene TRBV19, with 11 bases matching TRBD1. This CDR3 is built from 19 residues. Germline-derived CDR1 and CDR2 are LNHDA and SQIVND (reference sequence). Trimming removed 6 bases from V and 6 bases from J; junction bases left unmatched: 19.